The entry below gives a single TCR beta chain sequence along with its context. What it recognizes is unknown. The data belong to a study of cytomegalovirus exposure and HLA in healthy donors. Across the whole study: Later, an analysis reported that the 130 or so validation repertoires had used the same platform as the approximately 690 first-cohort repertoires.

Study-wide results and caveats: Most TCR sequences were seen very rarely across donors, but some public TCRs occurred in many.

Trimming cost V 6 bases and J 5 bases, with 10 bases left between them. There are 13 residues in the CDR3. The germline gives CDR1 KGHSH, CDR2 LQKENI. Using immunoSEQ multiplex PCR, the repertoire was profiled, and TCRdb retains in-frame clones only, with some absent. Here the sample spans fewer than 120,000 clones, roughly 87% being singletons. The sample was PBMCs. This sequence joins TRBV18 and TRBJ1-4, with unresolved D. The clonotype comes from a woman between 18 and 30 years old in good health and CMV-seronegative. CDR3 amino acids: CASSDLDNEKLFF. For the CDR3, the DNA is TGTGCCAGCTCGGACTTAGACAATGAAAAACTGTTTTTT.